A selection of T cell receptor beta chains follows, all from one sample in a study of response to subunit inactivated influenza vaccine. MiXCR was run by TCRdb on the RT-PCR reads, yielding one entry per CDR3 protein. The sample shows hundreds of thousands of distinct CDR3 sequences, around 25% of them seen only once. This specimen consisted of CD4+ T cells sorted from PBMCs, obtained roughly 5 days after vaccination. All receptors derive from a man between 50 and 59 years old who received an inactivated influenza vaccine. Each CDR3 is given with its conserved first and last residue. Each record gives: D gene, V gene, J gene, clone size, CDR3 protein, CDR3 DNA. D genes are given only for firm matches. Not every row has a clone size; where given, it reads once, few, many or a size class.

d_call: .; v_call: TRBV20-1; j_call: TRBJ1-4; clone_size: .; cdr3_aa: CSAGGTATNEKLFF; cdr3_nt: TGCAGTGCTGGAGGGACTGCAACTAATGAAAAACTGTTTTTT
d_call: TRBD1; v_call: TRBV28; j_call: TRBJ2-7; clone_size: .; cdr3_aa: CASSTLTGSPYEQYF; cdr3_nt: TGTGCCAGCAGTACTCTGACAGGGTCCCCCTACGAGCAGTACTTC
d_call: TRBD1; v_call: TRBV19; j_call: TRBJ2-7; clone_size: .; cdr3_aa: CASSIGTGDPYEQYF; cdr3_nt: TGTGCCAGTAGTATTGGGACAGGAGACCCCTACGAGCAGTACTTC
d_call: .; v_call: TRBV30; j_call: TRBJ2-5; clone_size: .; cdr3_aa: CAWSLSGWETQYF; cdr3_nt: TGTGCCTGGAGTTTGAGCGGCTGGGAGACCCAGTACTTC
d_call: TRBD2; v_call: TRBV11-2; j_call: TRBJ2-1; clone_size: .; cdr3_aa: CASSLVARGEQFF; cdr3_nt: TGTGCCAGCAGCTTAGTTGCGCGGGGGGAGCAGTTCTTC
d_call: .; v_call: TRBV20-1; j_call: TRBJ1-2; clone_size: .; cdr3_aa: CSASHRDNLYGYTF; cdr3_nt: TGCAGTGCTAGCCACCGGGACAACTTGTATGGCTACACCTTC
d_call: .; v_call: TRBV5-1; j_call: TRBJ2-4; clone_size: few; cdr3_aa: CASSSQEGQYKNIQYF; cdr3_nt: TGCGCCAGCAGCTCCCAGGAGGGGCAGTACAAAAACATTCAGTACTTC
d_call: TRBD2; v_call: TRBV7-2; j_call: TRBJ2-3; clone_size: .; cdr3_aa: CASSRGGVTDTQYF; cdr3_nt: TGTGCCAGCAGCCGCGGGGGGGTAACAGATACGCAGTATTTT
d_call: .; v_call: TRBV27; j_call: TRBJ2-5; clone_size: .; cdr3_aa: CASSPTRGSTQETQYF; cdr3_nt: TGTGCCAGCAGTCCAACAAGGGGATCTACTCAAGAGACCCAGTACTTC
d_call: .; v_call: TRBV6-5; j_call: TRBJ1-2; clone_size: few; cdr3_aa: CASSYGIGHDYGYTF; cdr3_nt: TGTGCCAGCAGTTACGGGATAGGGCACGACTATGGCTACACCTTC
d_call: TRBD1; v_call: TRBV12-3/TRBV12-4; j_call: TRBJ1-2; clone_size: .; cdr3_aa: CASRFSGTGNYGYTF; cdr3_nt: TGTGCCAGCAGATTTTCCGGGACAGGGAACTATGGCTACACCTTC
d_call: TRBD1; v_call: TRBV12-3/TRBV12-4; j_call: TRBJ1-2; clone_size: many; cdr3_aa: CASSYPLTGGANGYTF; cdr3_nt: TGTGCCAGCAGTTACCCCCTGACAGGGGGCGCGAATGGCTACACCTTC
d_call: .; v_call: TRBV28; j_call: TRBJ2-7; clone_size: .; cdr3_aa: CASSAADRPDGIQYF; cdr3_nt: TGTGCCAGCAGTGCCGCAGACCGACCGGACGGGATACAGTACTTC
d_call: .; v_call: TRBV20-1; j_call: TRBJ1-1; clone_size: .; cdr3_aa: CSARDTTVSTEAFF; cdr3_nt: TGCAGTGCTAGAGATACGACTGTGAGCACTGAAGCTTTCTTT
d_call: TRBD1; v_call: TRBV7-9; j_call: TRBJ2-7; clone_size: .; cdr3_aa: CASSKLRTGKALDEQYF; cdr3_nt: TGTGCCAGCTCCAAACTACGGACAGGGAAGGCCCTGGACGAGCAGTACTTC
d_call: TRBD2; v_call: TRBV12-3/TRBV12-4; j_call: TRBJ2-3; clone_size: few; cdr3_aa: CASRPGLAGRTDTQYF; cdr3_nt: TGTGCCAGCAGGCCGGGACTAGCGGGGCGCACAGATACGCAGTATTTT
d_call: .; v_call: TRBV29-1; j_call: TRBJ2-3; clone_size: few; cdr3_aa: CSPAVGTDTQYF; cdr3_nt: TGCAGCCCGGCCGTAGGCACAGATACGCAGTATTTT
d_call: .; v_call: TRBV29-1; j_call: TRBJ1-1; clone_size: .; cdr3_aa: CSVDVGTASNTEAFF; cdr3_nt: TGCAGCGTTGATGTCGGTACAGCCAGCAACACTGAAGCTTTCTTT
d_call: .; v_call: TRBV19; j_call: TRBJ2-1; clone_size: .; cdr3_aa: CATLDLGHSDEQFF; cdr3_nt: TGTGCCACCCTGGACCTAGGTCACAGCGATGAGCAGTTCTTC
d_call: TRBD1; v_call: TRBV5-1; j_call: TRBJ2-2; clone_size: few; cdr3_aa: CASSLQGQGNTGELFF; cdr3_nt: TGCGCCAGCAGCTTGCAGGGACAGGGAAACACCGGGGAGCTGTTTTTT
d_call: .; v_call: TRBV28; j_call: TRBJ2-2; clone_size: .; cdr3_aa: CASSMVGANTGELFF; cdr3_nt: TGTGCCAGCAGTATGGTCGGGGCTAACACCGGGGAGCTGTTTTTT
d_call: TRBD1; v_call: TRBV29-1; j_call: TRBJ2-1; clone_size: .; cdr3_aa: CSGRPGQRYNEQFF; cdr3_nt: TGCAGCGGTCGGCCGGGACAGCGCTACAATGAGCAGTTCTTC
d_call: .; v_call: TRBV24-1; j_call: TRBJ2-3; clone_size: .; cdr3_aa: CATSDQDSTSTDTQYF; cdr3_nt: TGTGCCACCAGTGATCAGGACAGCACTAGCACAGATACGCAGTATTTT
d_call: TRBD1; v_call: TRBV20-1; j_call: TRBJ2-5; clone_size: few; cdr3_aa: CSAPAPGQGSETQYF; cdr3_nt: TGCAGTGCGCCGGCTCCGGGACAGGGTTCAGAGACCCAGTACTTC
d_call: TRBD2; v_call: TRBV6-2/TRBV6-3; j_call: TRBJ2-1; clone_size: .; cdr3_aa: CASSYSASGRARGNEQFF; cdr3_nt: TGTGCCAGCAGTTACTCGGCTAGCGGGAGGGCCCGGGGCAATGAGCAGTTCTTC
d_call: .; v_call: TRBV11-2; j_call: TRBJ2-6; clone_size: few; cdr3_aa: CASSLGVGVGANVLTF; cdr3_nt: TGTGCCAGCAGCTTAGGGGTAGGGGTTGGGGCCAACGTCCTGACTTTC
d_call: .; v_call: TRBV6-5; j_call: TRBJ2-1; clone_size: few; cdr3_aa: CASSYSIRLAAYNEQFF; cdr3_nt: TGTGCCAGCAGTTACTCGATTCGGCTAGCTGCCTACAATGAGCAGTTCTTC
d_call: .; v_call: TRBV19; j_call: TRBJ2-2; clone_size: .; cdr3_aa: CASSIATSGELFF; cdr3_nt: TGTGCCAGTAGTATAGCGACCTCCGGGGAGCTGTTTTTT
d_call: .; v_call: TRBV5-6; j_call: TRBJ2-7; clone_size: .; cdr3_aa: CASSHGYRAQDSYEQYF; cdr3_nt: TGTGCCAGCTCACACGGCTACAGGGCACAGGACTCCTACGAGCAGTACTTC
d_call: .; v_call: TRBV28; j_call: TRBJ2-1; clone_size: .; cdr3_aa: CASSSGRHYNEQFF; cdr3_nt: TGTGCCAGCAGTTCCGGGCGGCACTACAATGAGCAGTTCTTC
d_call: TRBD2; v_call: TRBV28; j_call: TRBJ2-1; clone_size: .; cdr3_aa: CASSSAGTSGGEQFF; cdr3_nt: TGTGCCAGCAGTTCCGCCGGGACTAGCGGTGGTGAGCAGTTCTTC
d_call: .; v_call: TRBV5-1; j_call: TRBJ2-3; clone_size: few; cdr3_aa: CASSPLQGASTDTQYF; cdr3_nt: TGCGCCAGCAGCCCATTGCAAGGGGCAAGCACAGATACGCAGTATTTT
d_call: .; v_call: TRBV27; j_call: TRBJ2-1; clone_size: .; cdr3_aa: CASSRPPNNEQFF; cdr3_nt: TGTGCCAGCAGCCGGCCTCCGAACAATGAGCAGTTCTTC
d_call: .; v_call: TRBV5-1; j_call: TRBJ2-7; clone_size: .; cdr3_aa: CASSLASQTYEQYF; cdr3_nt: TGCGCCAGCAGCTTGGCCAGCCAGACCTACGAGCAGTACTTC
d_call: TRBD1; v_call: TRBV7-9; j_call: TRBJ1-3; clone_size: few; cdr3_aa: CASSIQGDTIYF; cdr3_nt: TGTGCCAGCAGCATTCAGGGGGACACCATATATTTT
d_call: .; v_call: TRBV5-1; j_call: TRBJ2-2; clone_size: few; cdr3_aa: CASSLKGSYTGELFF; cdr3_nt: TGCGCCAGCAGCTTGAAGGGCAGCTACACCGGGGAGCTGTTTTTT
d_call: TRBD2; v_call: TRBV11-2; j_call: TRBJ2-7; clone_size: few; cdr3_aa: CASRLGTSGNEQYF; cdr3_nt: TGTGCCAGCAGACTTGGGACTAGCGGCAACGAGCAGTACTTC
d_call: .; v_call: TRBV11-2; j_call: TRBJ2-2; clone_size: few; cdr3_aa: CASSPIGGINTGELFF; cdr3_nt: TGTGCCAGCAGCCCCATTGGGGGGATCAACACCGGGGAGCTGTTTTTT
d_call: TRBD1; v_call: TRBV28; j_call: TRBJ2-3; clone_size: few; cdr3_aa: CASSLQGAIRTDTQYF; cdr3_nt: TGTGCCAGCAGCTTACAGGGGGCCATACGCACAGATACGCAGTATTTT
d_call: .; v_call: TRBV5-6; j_call: TRBJ1-1; clone_size: few; cdr3_aa: CASSFGDEAFF; cdr3_nt: TGTGCCAGCAGCTTTGGAGATGAAGCTTTCTTT
d_call: .; v_call: TRBV5-1; j_call: TRBJ2-5; clone_size: few; cdr3_aa: CASSTGRSRETQYF; cdr3_nt: TGCGCCAGCAGCACTGGGAGGTCCAGGGAGACCCAGTACTTC
d_call: .; v_call: TRBV27; j_call: TRBJ2-1; clone_size: once; cdr3_aa: CASSFQLAGDNEQFF; cdr3_nt: TGTGCCAGCAGTTTTCAACTAGCTGGGGACAATGAGCAGTTCTTC
d_call: TRBD2; v_call: TRBV12-3/TRBV12-4; j_call: TRBJ2-1; clone_size: .; cdr3_aa: CASSLRLAGNEQFF; cdr3_nt: TGTGCCAGCAGTTTAAGACTAGCGGGGAATGAGCAGTTCTTC
d_call: .; v_call: TRBV7-8; j_call: TRBJ1-5; clone_size: .; cdr3_aa: CASSLESRGASQPQHF; cdr3_nt: TGTGCCAGCAGCTTAGAAAGCAGGGGCGCAAGTCAGCCCCAGCATTTT
d_call: .; v_call: TRBV7-6; j_call: TRBJ2-5; clone_size: few; cdr3_aa: CASSLARASGQETQYF; cdr3_nt: TGTGCCAGCAGCTTAGCACGAGCCAGCGGACAAGAGACCCAGTACTTC